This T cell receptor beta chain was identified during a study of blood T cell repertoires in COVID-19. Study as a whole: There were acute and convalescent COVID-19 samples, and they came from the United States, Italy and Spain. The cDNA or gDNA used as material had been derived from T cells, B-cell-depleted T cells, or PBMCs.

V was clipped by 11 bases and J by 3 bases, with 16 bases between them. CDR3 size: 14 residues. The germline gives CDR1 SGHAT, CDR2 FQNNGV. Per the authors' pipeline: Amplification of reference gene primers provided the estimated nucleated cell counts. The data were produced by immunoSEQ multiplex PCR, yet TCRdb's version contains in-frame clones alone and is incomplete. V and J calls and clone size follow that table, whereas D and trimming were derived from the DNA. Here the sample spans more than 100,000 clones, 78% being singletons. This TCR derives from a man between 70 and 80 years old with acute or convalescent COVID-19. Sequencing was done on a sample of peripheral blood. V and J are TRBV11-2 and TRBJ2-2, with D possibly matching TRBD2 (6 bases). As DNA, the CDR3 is TGTGCCTTTTTGGAGGGGCCACACACCGGGGAGCTGTTTTTT. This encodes CAFLEGPHTGELFF.